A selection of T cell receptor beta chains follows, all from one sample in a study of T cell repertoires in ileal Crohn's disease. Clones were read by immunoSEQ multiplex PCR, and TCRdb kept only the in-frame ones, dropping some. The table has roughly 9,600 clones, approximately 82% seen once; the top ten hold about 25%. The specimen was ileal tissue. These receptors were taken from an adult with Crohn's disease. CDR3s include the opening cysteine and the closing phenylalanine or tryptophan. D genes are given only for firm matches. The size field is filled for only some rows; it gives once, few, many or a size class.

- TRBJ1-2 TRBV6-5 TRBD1 CASTRTGSYGYTF TGTGCCAGCACGCGGACAGGGTCCTATGGCTACACCTTC
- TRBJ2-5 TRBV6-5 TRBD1 CASSYSGTGQETQYF TGTGCCAGCAGTTACTCCGGGACAGGGCAGGAGACCCAGTACTTC
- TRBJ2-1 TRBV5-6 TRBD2 CASSPTSGGLSREQFF TGTGCCAGCAGCCCTACTAGCGGGGGGTTATCGAGGGAGCAGTTCTTC
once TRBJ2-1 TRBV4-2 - CASSQDGLGLTVYNEQFF TGTGCCAGCAGCCAAGATGGTCTTGGGCTAACCGTTTACAATGAGCAGTTCTTC
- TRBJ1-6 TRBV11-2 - CASRGIGGLNSPLHF TGTGCCAGCAGGGGGATTGGGGGACTTAATTCACCCCTCCACTTT
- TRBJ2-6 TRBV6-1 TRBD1 CASSERQGYGANVLTF TGTGCCAGCAGTGAGAGACAGGGCTATGGGGCCAACGTCCTGACTTTC
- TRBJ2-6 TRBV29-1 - CSGCESGANVLTF TGCAGCGGTTGTGAGTCCGGGGCCAACGTCCTGACTTTC
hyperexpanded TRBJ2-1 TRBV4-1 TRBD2 CASRGLAGGNYNEQFF TGCGCCAGCCGAGGACTAGCGGGAGGGAACTACAATGAGCAGTTCTTC
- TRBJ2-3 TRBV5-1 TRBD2 CASSLELAGGITDTQYF TGCGCCAGCAGCCTCGAACTAGCGGGGGGGATCACAGATACGCAGTATTTT
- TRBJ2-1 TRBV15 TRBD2 CATSRSPSGGDEQFF TGTGCCACCAGCAGGTCCCCTAGCGGGGGCGATGAGCAGTTCTTC
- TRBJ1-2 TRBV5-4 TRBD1 CASREGQGVNYGYTF TGTGCCAGCAGGGAAGGACAGGGGGTTAACTATGGCTACACCTTC
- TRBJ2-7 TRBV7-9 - CASSPTGTLDEQYF TGTGCCAGCAGCCCTACCGGGACTCTAGATGAGCAGTACTTC
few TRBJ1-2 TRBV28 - CASRPPTGHDYGYTF TGTGCCAGCAGACCCCCAACGGGACACGACTATGGCTACACCTTC
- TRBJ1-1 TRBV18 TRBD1 CASSPQLQGARTEAFF TGTGCCAGCTCACCACAACTCCAGGGGGCTCGGACTGAAGCTTTCTTT
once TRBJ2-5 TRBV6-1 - CASSGEGGAKTQYF TGTGCCAGCAGTGGGGAAGGGGGGGCAAAGACCCAGTACTTC
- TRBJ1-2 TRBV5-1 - CASSSGGTGTHGYTF TGCGCCAGCAGCTCGGGGGGTACAGGGACCCATGGCTACACCTTC
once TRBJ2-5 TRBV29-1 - CSVEDRGRGGLMETQYF TGCAGCGTTGAAGATCGGGGGAGGGGGGGCCTTATGGAGACCCAGTACTTC
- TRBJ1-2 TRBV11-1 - CASSLVTGYGYTF TGTGCCAGCAGCTTAGTCACAGGGTATGGCTACACCTTC
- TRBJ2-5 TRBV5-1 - CASSPSQETQYF TGCGCCAGCAGCCCGTCTCAAGAGACCCAGTACTTC
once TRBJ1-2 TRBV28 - CAVTRGINYGYTF TGTGCCGTCACAAGGGGTATTAACTATGGCTACACCTTC
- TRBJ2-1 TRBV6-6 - CASSAGLYNEQFF TGTGCCAGCAGTGCGGGACTCTACAATGAGCAGTTCTTC